This T cell receptor beta chain was retrieved from a study of beta chain features in type 1 diabetes. Regarding this clone: No antigen is known for it.

Sequencing targeted expressed TCRB transcripts, as all isolated RNA had been reverse transcribed. Clones were sequenced by immunoSEQ multiplex PCR, and TCRdb holds only the in-frame ones, with some missing. The profile covers roughly 150,000 clones, with about 9% appearing a single time and more than 0.45% taken by the ten largest. The V gene end was trimmed by 7 bases and the J gene end by 7 bases; junction bases not matched to a gene: 13. This CDR3 is built from 14 residues. Germline V lookup: CDR1 ENHRY, CDR2 SYGVKD. Study-level findings and limits: Across all four CD4+ subsets, people with type 1 diabetes showed modestly shorter TCRB CDR3s.

The sequencing input was central memory CD4+ T cells from blood. This chain joins TRBV10-3 and TRBJ2-7, with 7 nucleotides matching TRBD2. The receptor was isolated from a woman under 30 with type 1 diabetes. The CDR3: CAIKGSAGVREQYF. The CDR3 DNA follows: TGTGCCATCAAAGGCTCCGCGGGAGTGCGGGAGCAGTACTTC.